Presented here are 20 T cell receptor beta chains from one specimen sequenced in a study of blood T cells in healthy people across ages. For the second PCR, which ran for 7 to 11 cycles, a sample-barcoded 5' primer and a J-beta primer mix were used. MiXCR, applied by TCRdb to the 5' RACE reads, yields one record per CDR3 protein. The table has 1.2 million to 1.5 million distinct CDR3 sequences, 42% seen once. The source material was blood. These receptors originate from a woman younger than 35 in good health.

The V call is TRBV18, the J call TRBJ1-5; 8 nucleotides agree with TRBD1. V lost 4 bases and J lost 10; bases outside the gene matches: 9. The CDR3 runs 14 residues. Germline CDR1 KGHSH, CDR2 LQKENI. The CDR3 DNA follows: TGTGCCAGCTCACTACGACAGGGGCAGCGACCCCAGCATTTT. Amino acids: CASSLRQGQRPQHF.

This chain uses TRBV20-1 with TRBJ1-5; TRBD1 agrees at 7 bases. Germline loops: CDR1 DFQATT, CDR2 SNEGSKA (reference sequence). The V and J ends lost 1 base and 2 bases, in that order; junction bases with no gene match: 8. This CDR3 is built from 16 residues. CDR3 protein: CSARGQGTWGNQPQHF. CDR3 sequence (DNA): TGCAGTGCTAGAGGACAGGGAACTTGGGGCAATCAGCCCCAGCATTTT.

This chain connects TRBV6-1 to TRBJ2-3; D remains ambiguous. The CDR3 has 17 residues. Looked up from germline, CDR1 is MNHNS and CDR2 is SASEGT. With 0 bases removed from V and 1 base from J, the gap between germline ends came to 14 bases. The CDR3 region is CASSEAGLGKGTDTQYF. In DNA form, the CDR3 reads TGTGCCAGCAGTGAAGCCGGCCTGGGGAAAGGCACAGATACGCAGTATTTT.

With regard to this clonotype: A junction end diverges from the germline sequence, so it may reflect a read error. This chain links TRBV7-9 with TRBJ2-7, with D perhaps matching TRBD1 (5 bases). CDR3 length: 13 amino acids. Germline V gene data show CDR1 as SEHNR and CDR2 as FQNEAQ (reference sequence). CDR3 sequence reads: CASSKDSTYKQYF. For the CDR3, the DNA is TGTGCCAGCAGCAAAGACAGTACCTACAAGCAGTACTTC.

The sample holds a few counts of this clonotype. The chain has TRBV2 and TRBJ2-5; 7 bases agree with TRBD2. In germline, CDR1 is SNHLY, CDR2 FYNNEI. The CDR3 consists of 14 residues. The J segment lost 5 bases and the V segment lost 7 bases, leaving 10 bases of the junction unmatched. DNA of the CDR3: TGTGCCAGCACAAGGACCACCGGGGGGGAGACCCAGTACTTC. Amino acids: CASTRTTGGETQYF. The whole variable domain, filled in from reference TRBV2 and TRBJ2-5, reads EPEVTQTPSHQVTQMGQEVILRCVPISNHLYFYWYRQILGQKVEFLVSFYNNEISEKSEIFDDQFSVERPDGSNFTLKIRSTKLEDSAMYFCASTRTTGGETQYFGPGTRLLVL.

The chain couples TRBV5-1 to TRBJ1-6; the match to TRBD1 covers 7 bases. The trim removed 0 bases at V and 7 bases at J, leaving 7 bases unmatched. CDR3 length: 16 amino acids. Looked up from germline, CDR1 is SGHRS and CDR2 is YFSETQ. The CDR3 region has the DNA TGCGCCAGCAGCTTGGGAATGGGACAGAAAAATTCACCCCTCCACTTT. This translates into CASSLGMGQKNSPLHF. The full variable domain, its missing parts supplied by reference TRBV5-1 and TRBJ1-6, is KAGVTQTPRYLIKTRGQQVTLSCSPISGHRSVSWYQQTPGQGLQFLFEYFSETQRNKGNFPGRFSGRQFSNSRSEMNVSTLELGDSALYLCASSLGMGQKNSPLHFGNGTRLTVT.

CDR3 amino acids: CSGARAGETDTQYF. In DNA form, the CDR3 reads TGCAGTGGAGCTCGGGCAGGGGAGACAGATACGCAGTATTTT. V gene TRBV20-1 combines with J gene TRBJ2-3, with D possibly being TRBD1 (6 bases). This CDR3 has 14 amino acids. V was clipped by 7 bases and J by 3 bases, with 17 bases between them. Germline loops: CDR1 DFQATT, CDR2 SNEGSKA (reference sequence).

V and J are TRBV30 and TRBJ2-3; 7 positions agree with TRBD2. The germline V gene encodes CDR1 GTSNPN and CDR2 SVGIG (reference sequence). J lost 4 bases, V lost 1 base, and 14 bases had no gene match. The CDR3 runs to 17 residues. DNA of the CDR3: TGTGCCTGGAGTGGACGTGGGGGGGGGTTTGGTGCAGATACGCAGTATTTT. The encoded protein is CAWSGRGGGFGADTQYF.

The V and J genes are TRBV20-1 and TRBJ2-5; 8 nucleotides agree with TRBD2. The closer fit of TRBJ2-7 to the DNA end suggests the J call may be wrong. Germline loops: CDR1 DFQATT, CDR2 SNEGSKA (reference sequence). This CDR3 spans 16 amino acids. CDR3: CSAPPDGDGRDGEQYF. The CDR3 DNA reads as TGCAGTGCCCCCCCGGACGGTGACGGGAGGGACGGCGAGCAGTACTTC.

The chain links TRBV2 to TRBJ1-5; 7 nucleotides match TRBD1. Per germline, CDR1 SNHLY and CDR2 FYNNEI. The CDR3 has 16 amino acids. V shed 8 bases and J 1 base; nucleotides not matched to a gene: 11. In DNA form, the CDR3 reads TGTGCCAGCGGGGAGGAACAGGGGAGGAGCAATCAGCCCCAGCATTTT. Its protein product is CASGEEQGRSNQPQHF.

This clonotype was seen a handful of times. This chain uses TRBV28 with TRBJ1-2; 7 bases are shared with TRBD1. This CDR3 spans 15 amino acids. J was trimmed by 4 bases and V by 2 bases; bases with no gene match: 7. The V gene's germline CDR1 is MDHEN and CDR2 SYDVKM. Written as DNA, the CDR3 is TGTGCCAGCAGTTTACAGGGGGTCCCCAGCTATGGCTACACCTTC. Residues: CASSLQGVPSYGYTF.

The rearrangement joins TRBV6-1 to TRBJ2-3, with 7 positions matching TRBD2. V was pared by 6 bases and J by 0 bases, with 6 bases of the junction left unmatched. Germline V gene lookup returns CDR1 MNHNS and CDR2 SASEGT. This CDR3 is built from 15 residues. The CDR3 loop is CASRSQRGSTDTQYF. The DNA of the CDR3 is TGTGCCAGCAGATCACAGCGGGGAAGCACAGATACGCAGTATTTT.

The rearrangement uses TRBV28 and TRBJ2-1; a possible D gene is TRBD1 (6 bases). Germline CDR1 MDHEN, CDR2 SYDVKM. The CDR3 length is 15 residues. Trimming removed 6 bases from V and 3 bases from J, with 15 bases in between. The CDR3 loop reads CASRRDRLSYNEQFF. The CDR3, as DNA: TGTGCCAGCAGACGAGACAGGCTAAGCTACAATGAGCAGTTCTTC.

CDR3 region: CASSLSGVPYGYTF. For the CDR3, the DNA is TGTGCCAGCAGTTTATCGGGGGTACCTTATGGCTACACCTTC. The V call is TRBV27, the J call TRBJ1-2, with D perhaps matching TRBD1 (5 bases). Trimming removed 0 bases from V and 5 bases from J, with 10 bases in between. The CDR3 loop spans 14 amino acids. CDR1 MNHEY and CDR2 SMNVEV come from the germline V gene (reference sequence).

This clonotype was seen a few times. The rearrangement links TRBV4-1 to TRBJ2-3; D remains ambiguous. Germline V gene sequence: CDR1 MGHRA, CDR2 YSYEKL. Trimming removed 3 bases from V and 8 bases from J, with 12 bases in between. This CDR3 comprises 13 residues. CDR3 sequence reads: CASSQTRETTQYF. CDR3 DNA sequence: TGCGCCAGCAGCCAGACCCGCGAGACTACGCAGTATTTT.

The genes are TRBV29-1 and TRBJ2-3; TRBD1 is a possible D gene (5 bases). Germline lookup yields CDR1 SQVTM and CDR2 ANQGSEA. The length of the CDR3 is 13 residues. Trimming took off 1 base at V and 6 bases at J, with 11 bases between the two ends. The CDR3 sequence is CSVEGREGDTQYF. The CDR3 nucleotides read TGCAGCGTTGAAGGCAGGGAAGGGGATACGCAGTATTTT.

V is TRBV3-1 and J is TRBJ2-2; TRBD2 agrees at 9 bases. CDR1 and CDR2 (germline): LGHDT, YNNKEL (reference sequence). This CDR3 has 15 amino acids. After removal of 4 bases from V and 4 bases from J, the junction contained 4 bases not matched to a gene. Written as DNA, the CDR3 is TGTGCCAGCAGCCCTTATAGCGGGAGCACCGGGGAGCTGTTTTTT. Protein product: CASSPYSGSTGELFF.

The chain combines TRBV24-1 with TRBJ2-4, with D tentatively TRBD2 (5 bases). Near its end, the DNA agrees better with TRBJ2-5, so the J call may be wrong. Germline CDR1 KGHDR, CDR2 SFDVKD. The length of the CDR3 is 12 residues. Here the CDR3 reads CATSDPEGTQYF. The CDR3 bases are TGTGCCACCAGTGATCCTGAGGGGACCCAGTACTTC.

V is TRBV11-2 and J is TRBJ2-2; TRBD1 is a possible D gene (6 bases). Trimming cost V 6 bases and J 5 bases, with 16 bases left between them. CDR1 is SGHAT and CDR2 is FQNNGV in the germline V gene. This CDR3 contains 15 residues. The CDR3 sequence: CASRPVQGRTGELFF. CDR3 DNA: TGTGCCAGCAGACCTGTACAGGGAAGGACCGGGGAGCTGTTTTTT.

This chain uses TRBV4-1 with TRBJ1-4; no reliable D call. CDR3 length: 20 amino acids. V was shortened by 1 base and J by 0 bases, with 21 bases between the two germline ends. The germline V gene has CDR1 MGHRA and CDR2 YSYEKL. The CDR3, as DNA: TGCGCCAGCAGCCAAGTAGCCCACCGGAGGTCCCATGCAACTAATGAAAAACTGTTTTTT. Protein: CASSQVAHRRSHATNEKLFF.